Listed below are T cell receptor beta chains from one sample, sequenced in a study of vaccination and CD4 T cells after COVID-19. These receptors are not linked to any known antigen. TCRdb reprocessed the PCR reads with MiXCR, giving one entry per CDR3 protein. In the table there are some 20,000 distinct CDR3 sequences, 45% to 55% of which are singletons. Input material: CD4+ T cells from blood, cultured in vitro. The receptor source for this set is a human donor who had recovered from COVID-19. CDR3s include the opening cysteine and the closing phenylalanine or tryptophan. The D gene is left open where the match is weak. Size tells how often a clone was seen (once, few, many) or the class of an expanded clone, and some rows leave it out.

V gene: TRBV6-5; J gene: TRBJ1-2; D gene: -; clone size: -; CDR3 protein: CASSYRGLDNYGYTF; CDR3 DNA: TGTGCCAGCAGTTACAGGGGATTGGATAACTATGGCTACACCTTC
V gene: TRBV23-1; J gene: TRBJ2-5; D gene: TRBD2; clone size: -; CDR3 protein: CASSQTPGLAGGPFQETQYF; CDR3 DNA: TGCGCCAGCAGTCAAACCCCGGGACTAGCGGGAGGGCCCTTTCAAGAGACCCAGTACTTC
V gene: TRBV30; J gene: TRBJ1-1; D gene: TRBD1; clone size: -; CDR3 protein: CAWGDDRASEAFF; CDR3 DNA: TGTGCCTGGGGCGACGACAGGGCGTCTGAAGCTTTCTTT
V gene: TRBV18; J gene: TRBJ1-5; D gene: TRBD1; clone size: few; CDR3 protein: CASSPGTAQGPQHF; CDR3 DNA: TGTGCCAGCTCACCTGGGACAGCCCAAGGGCCCCAGCATTTT
V gene: TRBV10-3; J gene: TRBJ2-1; D gene: -; clone size: -; CDR3 protein: CAISETSYNEQFF; CDR3 DNA: TGTGCCATCAGTGAAACCTCTTACAATGAGCAGTTCTTC
V gene: TRBV6-5; J gene: TRBJ1-1; D gene: -; clone size: few; CDR3 protein: CASSYSRGTEAFF; CDR3 DNA: TGTGCCAGCAGTTACTCGAGGGGCACTGAAGCTTTCTTT
V gene: TRBV19; J gene: TRBJ1-1; D gene: -; clone size: few; CDR3 protein: CASIGTTTGLNTEAFF; CDR3 DNA: TGTGCCAGTATTGGGACGACGACAGGCCTGAACACTGAAGCTTTCTTT
V gene: TRBV7-8; J gene: TRBJ2-5; D gene: -; clone size: -; CDR3 protein: CASSAVETQYF; CDR3 DNA: TGTGCCAGCAGCGCCGTGGAGACCCAGTACTTC
V gene: TRBV10-3; J gene: TRBJ2-5; D gene: -; clone size: few; CDR3 protein: CATSLALGSQETQYF; CDR3 DNA: TGTGCCACCTCACTAGCCTTGGGTTCCCAAGAGACCCAGTACTTC
V gene: TRBV28; J gene: TRBJ1-1; D gene: -; clone size: few; CDR3 protein: CASSSPGGNTEAFF; CDR3 DNA: TGTGCCAGCAGTTCGCCTGGGGGGAACACTGAAGCTTTCTTT
V gene: TRBV20-1; J gene: TRBJ2-2; D gene: -; clone size: once; CDR3 protein: CSARPGGGELFF; CDR3 DNA: TGCAGTGCTAGGCCAGGAGGGGGGGAGCTGTTTTTT
V gene: TRBV11-3; J gene: TRBJ1-1; D gene: TRBD1; clone size: -; CDR3 protein: CASSPQGGTEAFF; CDR3 DNA: TGTGCCAGCAGCCCGCAGGGGGGCACTGAAGCTTTCTTT
V gene: TRBV7-8; J gene: TRBJ1-2; D gene: -; clone size: -; CDR3 protein: CASSEGVGYTF; CDR3 DNA: TGTGCCAGCAGCGAGGGGGTTGGCTACACCTTC
V gene: TRBV19; J gene: TRBJ2-1; D gene: TRBD2; clone size: -; CDR3 protein: CASSPSGRPVNEQFF; CDR3 DNA: TGTGCCAGTAGTCCTAGCGGGAGGCCCGTCAATGAGCAGTTCTTC
V gene: TRBV7-2; J gene: TRBJ1-1; D gene: -; clone size: -; CDR3 protein: CASSLGRFAEAFF; CDR3 DNA: TGTGCCAGCAGCTTAGGTCGGTTCGCTGAAGCTTTCTTT
V gene: TRBV20-1; J gene: TRBJ2-2; D gene: TRBD2; clone size: -; CDR3 protein: CSVLGTSANTGELFF; CDR3 DNA: TGCAGTGTTCTAGGGACTAGCGCGAACACCGGGGAGCTGTTTTTT
V gene: TRBV6-5; J gene: TRBJ1-1; D gene: -; clone size: few; CDR3 protein: CASSYSMEYLNTEAFF; CDR3 DNA: TGTGCCAGCAGTTACTCGATGGAGTATCTGAACACTGAAGCTTTCTTT
V gene: TRBV15; J gene: TRBJ1-2; D gene: TRBD1; clone size: few; CDR3 protein: CATSRGTGSGYTF; CDR3 DNA: TGTGCCACCAGCAGAGGGACAGGGAGCGGCTACACCTTC
V gene: TRBV18; J gene: TRBJ2-6; D gene: -; clone size: -; CDR3 protein: CASSPSGSGTGANVLTF; CDR3 DNA: TGTGCCAGCTCACCGTCAGGATCGGGGACTGGGGCCAACGTCCTGACTTTC
V gene: TRBV5-1; J gene: TRBJ2-5; D gene: TRBD1; clone size: -; CDR3 protein: CASSTQGEETQYF; CDR3 DNA: TGCGCCAGCAGCACACAGGGGGAAGAGACCCAGTACTTC
V gene: TRBV4-3; J gene: TRBJ2-3; D gene: -; clone size: -; CDR3 protein: CASSKNWAGESGGDTQYF; CDR3 DNA: TGCGCCAGCAGCAAGAATTGGGCTGGGGAATCTGGGGGAGATACGCAGTATTTT
V gene: TRBV6-1; J gene: TRBJ2-7; D gene: TRBD1; clone size: -; CDR3 protein: CASSDRDRGREQYF; CDR3 DNA: TGTGCCAGCAGTGATCGGGACAGGGGGCGCGAGCAGTACTTC
V gene: TRBV28; J gene: TRBJ1-1; D gene: TRBD1; clone size: -; CDR3 protein: CASSLVGGDTEAFF; CDR3 DNA: TGTGCCAGCAGTTTGGTAGGGGGCGACACTGAAGCTTTCTTT
V gene: TRBV7-6; J gene: TRBJ1-1; D gene: TRBD1; clone size: -; CDR3 protein: CASSTGTGETEAFF; CDR3 DNA: TGTGCCAGCAGCACAGGGACAGGGGAAACTGAAGCTTTCTTT
V gene: TRBV7-7; J gene: TRBJ2-5; D gene: -; clone size: -; CDR3 protein: CASSFGLQETQYF; CDR3 DNA: TGTGCTAGCAGCTTTGGGCTGCAAGAGACCCAGTACTTC
V gene: TRBV4-1; J gene: TRBJ2-1; D gene: TRBD2; clone size: -; CDR3 protein: CASSRRTSGGAYNEQFF; CDR3 DNA: TGCGCCAGCAGCCGCCGGACTAGCGGGGGGGCCTACAATGAGCAGTTCTTC